This is a list of T cell receptor beta chains from one sample in a study of metastatic and nonmetastatic thyroid tumors. TCRdb re-called the PCR reads through MiXCR. The sample carries about 40,000 clones, over 9.5% recorded once. The material sequenced was blood. The receptors were gathered from a female donor with papillary thyroid cancer or a benign thyroid nodule (not recorded which). Some clones in this sample may be carry-over from other donors' samples. Each CDR3 is given with its conserved first and last residue. The order of the fields is V gene, J gene, clone size, D gene, CDR3 protein, CDR3 DNA. The D gene is left open where the match is weak. A clone size is listed for some rows: how often the clone was seen (once, few, many), or a class if it is expanded.

V gene: TRBV14; J gene: TRBJ2-3; clone size: many; D gene: .; CDR3 protein: CASSHFSPTDTQYF; CDR3 DNA: TGTGCCAGCAGCCATTTTTCCCCCACAGATACGCAGTATTTT
V gene: TRBV24-1; J gene: TRBJ1-2; clone size: many; D gene: .; CDR3 protein: CATSDLTGDYGYTF; CDR3 DNA: TGTGCCACCAGTGATTTGACGGGAGACTATGGCTACACCTTC
V gene: TRBV7-8; J gene: TRBJ2-4; clone size: many; D gene: TRBD1; CDR3 protein: CASSKDRARKNIQYF; CDR3 DNA: TGTGCCAGCAGCAAGGACAGGGCTAGGAAAAACATTCAGTACTTC
V gene: TRBV9; J gene: TRBJ2-5; clone size: .; D gene: .; CDR3 protein: CASSRQSWQETQYF; CDR3 DNA: TGTGCCAGCAGCCGACAGAGCTGGCAAGAGACCCAGTACTTC
V gene: TRBV27; J gene: TRBJ2-3; clone size: many; D gene: .; CDR3 protein: CASSFSLPTDTQYF; CDR3 DNA: TGTGCCAGCAGTTTCTCACTTCCCACAGATACGCAGTATTTT
V gene: TRBV28; J gene: TRBJ2-7; clone size: many; D gene: TRBD1; CDR3 protein: CASSLVTGAGYEQYF; CDR3 DNA: TGTGCCAGCAGTTTGGTGACAGGGGCTGGATACGAGCAGTACTTC
V gene: TRBV7-3; J gene: TRBJ1-5; clone size: few; D gene: .; CDR3 protein: CASRLTSGDTQHF; CDR3 DNA: TGTGCCAGCAGGCTTACGTCGGGGGATACACAGCATTTT
V gene: TRBV11-3; J gene: TRBJ2-1; clone size: .; D gene: .; CDR3 protein: CASSGLSQDEQFF; CDR3 DNA: TGTGCCAGCAGCGGGCTTAGCCAGGATGAGCAGTTCTTC
V gene: TRBV24-1; J gene: TRBJ2-5; clone size: many; D gene: TRBD1; CDR3 protein: CATSRDRTETQYF; CDR3 DNA: TGTGCCACCAGCCGGGACAGGACGGAGACCCAGTACTTC
V gene: TRBV6-4; J gene: TRBJ2-1; clone size: .; D gene: TRBD1; CDR3 protein: CASSKGAIGIYEQFF; CDR3 DNA: TGTGCCAGCTCTAAGGGGGCTATCGGTATCTATGAGCAGTTTTTC
V gene: TRBV6-1; J gene: TRBJ1-5; clone size: many; D gene: .; CDR3 protein: CASISRGANNQPQHF; CDR3 DNA: TGTGCCAGCATCTCTCGAGGGGCCAACAATCAGCCCCAGCATTTT
V gene: TRBV20-1; J gene: TRBJ2-1; clone size: many; D gene: .; CDR3 protein: CSAGRGNEQFF; CDR3 DNA: TGCAGTGCGGGTAGGGGTAATGAGCAGTTCTTC
V gene: TRBV11-2; J gene: TRBJ2-1; clone size: .; D gene: .; CDR3 protein: CASSLGGPGSVDYNEQFF; CDR3 DNA: TGTGCCAGCAGCTTAGGGGGTCCCGGGAGCGTAGATTACAATGAGCAGTTCTTC
V gene: TRBV19; J gene: TRBJ2-1; clone size: many; D gene: .; CDR3 protein: CASSIGAWTLYNEQFF; CDR3 DNA: TGTGCCAGTAGTATAGGGGCGTGGACCTTATACAATGAGCAGTTCTTC
V gene: TRBV5-5; J gene: TRBJ2-6; clone size: many; D gene: TRBD1; CDR3 protein: CASSLGTGSGANVLTF; CDR3 DNA: TGTGCCAGCAGCTTGGGGACAGGCTCTGGGGCCAACGTCCTGACTTTC
V gene: TRBV15; J gene: TRBJ1-2; clone size: few; D gene: TRBD1; CDR3 protein: CATIRDQGGYGYTF; CDR3 DNA: TGTGCCACCATCAGAGATCAGGGGGGGTATGGCTACACCTTC
V gene: TRBV24-1; J gene: TRBJ2-1; clone size: many; D gene: TRBD2; CDR3 protein: CATSDIKTSGQNEQFF; CDR3 DNA: TGTGCCACCAGTGATATAAAGACTAGCGGACAGAATGAGCAGTTCTTC
V gene: TRBV19; J gene: TRBJ2-1; clone size: many; D gene: TRBD2; CDR3 protein: CASSMGLAGEGGQFF; CDR3 DNA: TGTGCCAGTAGTATGGGACTAGCGGGAGAGGGTGGGCAGTTCTTC
V gene: TRBV12-3/TRBV12-4; J gene: TRBJ1-2; clone size: large; D gene: TRBD1; CDR3 protein: CASSRQTGSKSGYGYTF; CDR3 DNA: TGTGCCAGCAGCCGACAGACAGGGAGTAAATCCGGCTATGGCTACACCTTC
V gene: TRBV19; J gene: TRBJ2-2; clone size: many; D gene: TRBD2; CDR3 protein: CASTGLAGSGELFF; CDR3 DNA: TGTGCCAGTACCGGACTAGCGGGCAGCGGGGAGCTGTTTTTT
V gene: TRBV19; J gene: TRBJ2-5; clone size: many; D gene: .; CDR3 protein: CASSRAFQETQYF; CDR3 DNA: TGTGCCAGTAGTAGAGCGTTTCAAGAGACCCAGTACTTC
V gene: TRBV25-1; J gene: TRBJ2-2; clone size: many; D gene: .; CDR3 protein: CASSENGGDAGELFF; CDR3 DNA: TGTGCCAGCAGTGAAAACGGGGGTGACGCCGGGGAGCTGTTTTTT
V gene: TRBV7-3; J gene: TRBJ2-5; clone size: many; D gene: .; CDR3 protein: CASSAGETQYF; CDR3 DNA: TGTGCCAGCAGCGCCGGGGAGACCCAGTACTTC
V gene: TRBV6-1; J gene: TRBJ1-3; clone size: many; D gene: TRBD1; CDR3 protein: CASRPGTASGNTIYF; CDR3 DNA: TGTGCCAGCAGACCCGGGACAGCCTCTGGAAACACCATATATTTT
V gene: TRBV19; J gene: TRBJ1-1; clone size: many; D gene: .; CDR3 protein: CASRKLRDLNTEAFF; CDR3 DNA: TGTGCCAGTAGAAAACTAAGGGACTTGAACACTGAAGCTTTCTTT
V gene: TRBV30; J gene: TRBJ2-6; clone size: many; D gene: TRBD1; CDR3 protein: CAWARTGHVSGANVLTF; CDR3 DNA: TGTGCCTGGGCCCGGACAGGACACGTCTCTGGGGCCAACGTCCTGACTTTC
V gene: TRBV5-1; J gene: TRBJ1-3; clone size: many; D gene: .; CDR3 protein: CASSPQPQGRSGNTIYF; CDR3 DNA: TGCGCCAGCAGCCCCCAGCCCCAGGGTCGCTCTGGAAACACCATATATTTT
V gene: TRBV18; J gene: TRBJ2-3; clone size: few; D gene: TRBD1; CDR3 protein: CASSTYRGFPDTQYF; CDR3 DNA: TGTGCCAGCTCAACCTACAGGGGGTTCCCAGATACGCAGTATTTT
V gene: TRBV29-1; J gene: TRBJ2-2; clone size: many; D gene: TRBD1; CDR3 protein: CSVTDRGRTGELFF; CDR3 DNA: TGCAGCGTTACGGACAGGGGGCGGACCGGGGAGCTGTTTTTT
V gene: TRBV4-1; J gene: TRBJ2-7; clone size: many; D gene: .; CDR3 protein: CASSQDRLVRVGEQYF; CDR3 DNA: TGCGCCAGCAGCCAAGATCGATTGGTTCGGGTAGGGGAGCAGTACTTC
V gene: TRBV29-1; J gene: TRBJ2-1; clone size: many; D gene: TRBD2; CDR3 protein: CSVEGLAGGESYNEQFF; CDR3 DNA: TGCAGCGTTGAAGGTCTAGCGGGAGGGGAATCCTACAATGAGCAGTTCTTC
V gene: TRBV6-1; J gene: TRBJ2-7; clone size: .; D gene: TRBD2; CDR3 protein: CASSMTSWTSYEQYF; CDR3 DNA: TGTGCCAGCAGTATGACTAGCTGGACCTCCTACGAGCAGTACTTC
V gene: TRBV10-3; J gene: TRBJ2-1; clone size: many; D gene: TRBD2; CDR3 protein: CAISGGLAGGTYNEQFF; CDR3 DNA: TGTGCCATCAGTGGAGGCCTAGCGGGAGGGACCTACAATGAGCAGTTCTTC
V gene: TRBV6-6; J gene: TRBJ2-7; clone size: .; D gene: TRBD1; CDR3 protein: CASSSREAGGYEQYF; CDR3 DNA: TGTGCCAGCAGTTCTCGAGAGGCAGGGGGCTACGAGCAGTACTTC
V gene: TRBV2; J gene: TRBJ2-5; clone size: many; D gene: .; CDR3 protein: CASVRSSGSYQETQYF; CDR3 DNA: TGTGCCAGCGTTAGGAGTAGCGGTTCGTACCAAGAGACCCAGTACTTC
V gene: TRBV5-1; J gene: TRBJ2-6; clone size: .; D gene: .; CDR3 protein: CASSLVLIRTRTWANVLTF; CDR3 DNA: TGCGCCAGCAGCTTGGTACTAATCCGGACCCGGACCTGGGCCAACGTCCTGACTTTC
V gene: TRBV19; J gene: TRBJ2-7; clone size: many; D gene: .; CDR3 protein: CASSIVPRSRYEQYF; CDR3 DNA: TGTGCCAGTAGTATAGTCCCCAGATCCCGCTACGAGCAGTACTTC
V gene: TRBV6-2/TRBV6-3; J gene: TRBJ2-3; clone size: many; D gene: TRBD2; CDR3 protein: CASTPGGREDTDTQYF; CDR3 DNA: TGTGCCAGCACTCCCGGTGGGCGGGAGGACACAGATACGCAGTATTTT
V gene: TRBV27; J gene: TRBJ1-2; clone size: many; D gene: .; CDR3 protein: CASSRGRGRDYGYTF; CDR3 DNA: TGTGCCAGCAGTCGAGGGCGGGGGCGAGACTATGGCTACACCTTC
V gene: TRBV28; J gene: TRBJ1-2; clone size: .; D gene: .; CDR3 protein: CASSFGQGHYGYTF; CDR3 DNA: TGTGCCAGCAGTTTCGGCCAGGGACACTATGGCTACACCTTC
V gene: TRBV5-1; J gene: TRBJ2-7; clone size: many; D gene: .; CDR3 protein: CASSLQSGAYGYEQYF; CDR3 DNA: TGCGCCAGCAGCTTGCAGTCGGGAGCCTATGGATACGAGCAGTACTTC
V gene: TRBV5-6; J gene: TRBJ1-5; clone size: medium-sized; D gene: .; CDR3 protein: CASSLYKGGGNQPQHF; CDR3 DNA: TGTGCCAGCAGCTTGTATAAGGGAGGCGGCAATCAGCCCCAGCATTTT